This T cell receptor (beta chain) is drawn from a study of low-dose radiotherapy and immunotherapy resistance in tumors. Overall study: Every two weeks, the protocol called for intravenous cyclophosphamide at 200 mg/m2. It was given one day before each radiation and immunotherapy administration.

Time point defined: after trial treatment. This sample's treatment: LDRT plus nivolumab, ipilimumab, low-dose cyclophosphamide and aspirin (RACIN trial). As their treatment, donors received nivolumab, ipilimumab, aspirin, low-dose cyclophosphamide and low-dose radiotherapy. At least ten counts were recorded for this clonotype. Germline V gene lookup returns CDR1 DFQATT and CDR2 SNEGSKA (reference sequence). The J segment lost 3 bases and the V segment lost 5 bases, leaving 5 bases of the junction unmatched. The CDR3 totals 13 residues. TRAV- and TRBV-specific primers, spanning alpha and beta chains, primed first-strand cDNA. For amplifying TCRs, the PCR ran for about 20 cycles with Phusion, which was used together with a constant-region primer and the adapter on the V primers. TCRdb processed the reads anew with MiXCR; each CDR3 protein has one entry. This table has around 100,000 distinct CDR3 sequences, less than 25% appearing once.

The clonotype was recovered from a male donor with prostate cancer. The chain recombines TRBV20-1 with TRBJ2-3, with 7 nucleotides matching TRBD2. Sequencing used PBMCs, obtained after low-dose radiotherapy plus immunotherapy. The chain's CDR3 is CSASWEGTDTQYF. CDR3 DNA: TGCAGTGCTTCCTGGGAGGGAACAGATACGCAGTATTTT.